This T cell receptor (beta chain) was recorded in a study of T cell changes during pregnancy in multiple sclerosis. Germline CDR1 reads MNHEY; CDR2 reads SVGAGI. The CDR3 extends over 14 amino acids. V shed 4 bases, J shed 8 bases, and the junction held 7 bases outside the gene matches. TCRdb's copy holds only in-frame clones and misses some; the assay was immunoSEQ multiplex PCR. The sample gives 30,000 to 40,000 clones, 90% to 95% of which show up once; around 2.8% is in the top ten. This clone was detected a few times. This TCR derives from a female donor in good health, enrolled as a control in a pregnancy study. The sequencing here drew on CD4+ T cells from peripheral blood mononuclear cells, taken in the third trimester of pregnancy. The chain combines TRBV6-5 with TRBJ1-1; 10 nucleotides agree with TRBD1. The DNA of the CDR3 is TGTGCCAGCAGTTCCCGACAGGGGGCTAAGGAAGCTTTCTTT. This encodes CASSSRQGAKEAFF.